One and the same sample provided the 16 T cell receptor beta chains below, sequenced in a study of T cell responses to AZD1222 COVID-19 vaccine. Method: immunoSEQ multiplex PCR; TCRdb's copy keeps in-frame clones and lacks some. The data contain some 99,000 clones, more than 75% of them singletons. Sample: peripheral blood, taken 28 days after the second AZD1222 dose. All receptors derive from an adult who received the AZD1222 COVID-19 vaccine.

A few counts support this clone. This chain joins TRBV30 and TRBJ1-2; TRBD1 agrees at 8 bases. Germline V gives CDR1 GTSNPN, CDR2 SVGIG (reference sequence). The trim removed 4 bases at V and 14 bases at J, leaving 9 bases unmatched. The CDR3 contains 11 residues. Here the CDR3 reads CAWNLRTGLTF. In DNA form, the CDR3 reads TGTGCCTGGAATCTTAGGACAGGGCTTACCTTC.

This chain links TRBV4-3 with TRBJ2-7, with D unresolved. The CDR3 is 14 residues long. From germline, CDR1 is LGHNA and CDR2 YSLEER. V lost 1 base to trimming and J lost 1 base, with 8 bases between them. CDR3 nucleotide sequence: TGCGCCAGCAGCCAAGCTCTCGGATCCTACGAGCAGTACTTC. Translated: CASSQALGSYEQYF.

The chain links TRBV12-3 or TRBV12-4 to TRBJ2-3; 7 nucleotides agree with TRBD1. This CDR3 spans 13 amino acids. J lost 3 bases, V lost 6 bases, and 3 bases had no gene match. Here the CDR3 reads CASRQTGTDTQYF. CDR3 coding DNA: TGTGCCAGCAGACAGACAGGGACAGATACGCAGTATTTT.

The J gene is TRBJ2-1, the V gene TRBV5-4; TRBD2 aligns across 7 bases. Unmatched junction bases numbered 9, after V lost 7 bases and J lost 2 bases. Germline values: CDR1 SGHNT, CDR2 YYREEE (reference sequence). The CDR3 extends over 15 amino acids. The CDR3 DNA reads as TGTGCCAGCGGAAAGGAGGGAGGGGCCTACAATGAGCAGTTCTTC. It encodes CASGKEGGAYNEQFF.

This CDR3 reads CASSLAGDTQYF. The CDR3 region has the DNA TGTGCCAGCTCACTAGCGGGAGATACGCAGTATTTT. The V gene is TRBV18, the J gene TRBJ2-3; 7 positions match TRBD2. This CDR3 region has 12 residues. The germline V gene encodes CDR1 KGHSH and CDR2 LQKENI. V gave up 4 bases and J gave up 5 bases; unmatched junction bases: 0.

The V gene is TRBV6-2 or TRBV6-3, the J gene TRBJ2-5; no clear D. The CDR3 contains 13 residues. Trimming pared 2 bases from V and 5 bases from J, leaving 9 bases between. In germline, CDR1 is MNHEY, CDR2 SVGEGT. The CDR3 DNA follows: TGTGCCAGCAGTTACCCAGTAGGGGAGACCCAGTACTTC. Translating it yields CASSYPVGETQYF.

Only one count was recorded for this clone. The gene calls are TRBV5-1 and TRBJ1-4; unclear D gene. V lost 0 bases to trimming and J lost 0 bases, with 12 bases between them. Germline V lookup: CDR1 SGHRS, CDR2 YFSETQ. The CDR3 loop spans 17 amino acids. The CDR3: CASSLARPAATNEKLFF. CDR3 bases: TGCGCCAGCAGCTTGGCCCGGCCGGCTGCAACTAATGAAAAACTGTTTTTT.

The chain has TRBV6-2 or TRBV6-3 and TRBJ1-5, with D perhaps TRBD1 (5 bases). Germline assignment: CDR1 MNHEY and CDR2 SVGEGT. This CDR3 is built from 14 residues. V lost 5 bases, J lost 6 bases, and 14 bases lay in between. This CDR3 is CASSPGNLRQPQHF. The CDR3 DNA reads TGTGCCAGCAGTCCAGGGAACCTCCGTCAGCCCCAGCATTTT.

The chain employs TRBV28 and TRBJ1-4; D remains ambiguous. Germline CDR1 and CDR2: MDHEN and SYDVKM. V shed 1 base and J shed 7 bases, with 13 bases lying between them. This CDR3 is 15 amino acids long. Here the CDR3 DNA reads TGTGCCAGCAGTTTATTTGCGGGGAGCATTGAAAAACTGTTTTTT. Protein sequence: CASSLFAGSIEKLFF.

This chain connects TRBV5-8 to TRBJ2-7; 7 nucleotides agree with TRBD1. CDR1 is SGHTS and CDR2 is YDEGEE in the germline V gene. The CDR3 has 15 amino acids. The ends lost 2 bases at V and 2 bases at J; junction bases unmatched: 7. The CDR3 region is CASSLRTGVTYEQYF. The CDR3 DNA sequence: TGTGCCAGCAGCTTAAGAACAGGGGTCACCTACGAGCAGTACTTC.

The V gene is TRBV7-3, the J gene TRBJ1-2; D gene uncertain. The germline V gene has CDR1 SGHTA and CDR2 FQGTGA. Trimming stripped 1 base from V and 8 bases from J, with 14 bases between. CDR3 length equals 14 residues. This CDR3 reads CASSLSGLGIGYTF. Written as DNA, the CDR3 is TGTGCCAGCAGCTTAAGTGGATTAGGTATCGGCTACACCTTC.

This clone showed up just once. The chain has TRBV6-5 and TRBJ2-1; unclear D gene. CDR3 length: 14 amino acids. In germline, CDR1 is MNHEY, CDR2 SVGAGI. V was shortened by 7 bases and J by 6 bases, with 16 bases between the two germline ends. The CDR3 here is CASIAFELFNEQFF. The CDR3 coding sequence is TGTGCCAGCATCGCCTTTGAGCTATTCAATGAGCAGTTCTTC.

The V call is TRBV19, the J call TRBJ2-7; tentative D call: TRBD1 (5 bases). Trimming took off 2 bases at V and 2 bases at J, with 13 bases between the two ends. The germline V gene encodes CDR1 LNHDA and CDR2 SQIVND (reference sequence). This CDR3 is 15 amino acids long. Written as DNA, the CDR3 is TGTGCCAGTAGTATAAGGCGCAGGGAAACCTACGAGCAGTACTTC. Its protein is CASSIRRRETYEQYF.

V and J are TRBV7-8 and TRBJ2-2, with 8 positions matching TRBD2. V trimming: 1 base; J trimming: 0 bases; junction bases outside the gene matches: 4. CDR1 SGHVS and CDR2 FQNEAQ come from the germline V gene. The CDR3 is 17 amino acids. CDR3 loop: CASSLDPGGSNTGELFF. CDR3 coding DNA: TGTGCCAGCAGCTTAGATCCGGGGGGGTCGAACACCGGGGAGCTGTTTTTT.

The chain links TRBV6-4 to TRBJ1-1; no clear D. The ends were cut back, 4 bases at V and 0 bases at J, with 15 bases in the middle. The germline V gene has CDR1 MRHNA and CDR2 SNTAGT. This CDR3 is 16 amino acids long. The CDR3, as DNA: TGTGCCAGCAGTGTCGCACTGCAGGCACTGAACACTGAAGCTTTCTTT. This sequence encodes CASSVALQALNTEAFF.

The rearrangement links TRBV18 to TRBJ1-5; TRBD1 agrees at 9 bases. The CDR3 totals 13 residues. CDR1 is KGHSH, CDR2 LQKENI, per germline. The J segment lost 4 bases and the V segment lost 8 bases, leaving 3 bases of the junction unmatched. The CDR3 DNA follows: TGTGCCAGCCGACAGGGGGTAAATCAGCCCCAGCATTTT. Translated: CASRQGVNQPQHF.